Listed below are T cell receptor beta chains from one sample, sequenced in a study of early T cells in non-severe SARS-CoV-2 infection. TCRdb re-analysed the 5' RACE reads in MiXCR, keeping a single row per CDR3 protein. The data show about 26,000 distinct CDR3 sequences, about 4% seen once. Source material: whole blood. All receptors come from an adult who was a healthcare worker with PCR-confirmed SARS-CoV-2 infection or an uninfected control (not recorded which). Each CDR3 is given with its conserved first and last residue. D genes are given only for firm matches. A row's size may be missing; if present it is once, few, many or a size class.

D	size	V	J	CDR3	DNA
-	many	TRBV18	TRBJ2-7	CASSPGGRSYEQYF	TGTGCCAGCTCACCAGGCGGACGGTCCTACGAGCAGTACTTC
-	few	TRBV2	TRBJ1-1	CASSEEDLTEAFF	TGTGCCAGCAGTGAAGAAGACCTCACTGAAGCTTTCTTT
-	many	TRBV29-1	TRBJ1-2	CSVTGQANYGYTF	TGCAGCGTCACAGGGCAGGCGAACTATGGCTACACCTTC
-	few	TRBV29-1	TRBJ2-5	CSVDGRYQETQYF	TGCAGCGTTGACGGCAGGTACCAAGAGACCCAGTACTTC
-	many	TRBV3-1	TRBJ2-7	CASSVGLPGEQYF	TGTGCCAGCAGCGTGGGACTCCCCGGCGAGCAGTACTTC
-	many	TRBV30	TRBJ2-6	CAWKDRGSGANVLTF	TGTGCCTGGAAGGATCGGGGCTCTGGGGCCAACGTCCTGACTTTC
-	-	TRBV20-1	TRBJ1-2	CSARSNYGYTF	TGCAGTGCTAGGTCTAACTATGGCTACACCTTC
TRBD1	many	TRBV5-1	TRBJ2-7	CASSLVGQGSIEQYF	TGCGCCAGCAGCTTGGTGGGACAGGGATCCATCGAGCAGTACTTC
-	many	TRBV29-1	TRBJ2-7	CSVESGRGYEQYF	TGCAGCGTTGAATCGGGCAGGGGCTACGAGCAGTACTTC
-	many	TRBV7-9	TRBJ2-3	CASSLALDTQYF	TGTGCCAGCAGCTTAGCGCTGGATACGCAGTATTTT
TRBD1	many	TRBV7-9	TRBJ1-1	CASSLGDRAGTEAFF	TGTGCCAGCAGCTTAGGGGACAGGGCGGGCACTGAAGCTTTCTTT
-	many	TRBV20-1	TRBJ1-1	CSALNRNIMEAFF	TGCAGTGCTCTAAACAGGAATATCATGGAGGCTTTCTTT
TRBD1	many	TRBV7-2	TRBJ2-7	CASSLGYTGTGIYEQYF	TGTGCCAGCAGCTTAGGGTATACCGGGACAGGGATCTACGAGCAGTACTTC
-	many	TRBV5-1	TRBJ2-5	CASSLENAETQYF	TGCGCCAGCAGCTTGGAGAACGCGGAGACCCAGTACTTC
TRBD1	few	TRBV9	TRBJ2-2	CASSVAGQGTGELFF	TGTGCCAGCAGCGTAGCGGGACAGGGTACCGGGGAGCTGTTTTTT
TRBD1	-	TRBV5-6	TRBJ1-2	CASSFVTQGDDGYTF	TGTGCCAGCAGCTTCGTAACCCAGGGGGACGATGGCTACACCTTC
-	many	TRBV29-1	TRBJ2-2	CSVSSPTGELFF	TGCAGCGTTTCATCGCCCACCGGGGAGCTGTTTTTT
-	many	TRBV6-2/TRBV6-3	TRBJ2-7	CASSYTGAPYEQYF	TGTGCCAGCAGTTATACGGGGGCTCCGTACGAGCAGTACTTC
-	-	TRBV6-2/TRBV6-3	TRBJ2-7	CAVRRTYEQYF	TGTGCCGTGCGGAGGACCTACGAGCAGTACTTC
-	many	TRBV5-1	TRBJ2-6	CASSSLQGSGANVLTF	TGCGCCAGCAGCTCATTACAGGGCTCTGGGGCCAACGTCCTGACTTTC
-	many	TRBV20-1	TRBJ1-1	CSARGFTEAFF	TGCAGTGCGAGGGGTTTCACTGAAGCTTTCTTT
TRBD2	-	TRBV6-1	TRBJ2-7	CAISGRGSSYEQYF	TGTGCCATCTCCGGGAGGGGTAGCTCCTACGAGCAGTACTTC
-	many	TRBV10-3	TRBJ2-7	CAIRPSPRGQAGSRQYF	TGTGCCATCAGACCCAGCCCCAGGGGGCAAGCGGGATCTCGGCAGTACTTC